Below are 25 T cell receptor beta chains sequenced from a single sample in a study of T cell changes during pregnancy in multiple sclerosis. Here immunoSEQ multiplex PCR was the method, and the copy in TCRdb shows in-frame clones only, minus some. The sample yields roughly 32,000 clones, roughly nine tenths seen once. The specimen was CD4+ T cells from peripheral blood mononuclear cells, collected in the second trimester of pregnancy. The receptor set was obtained from a female donor in good health, enrolled as a control in a pregnancy study.

The chain joins TRBV7-9 to TRBJ1-5; no firm D call. The CDR3 contains 14 residues. Germline V CDR1 and CDR2: SEHNR, FQNEAQ (reference sequence). V lost 5 bases, J lost 5 bases, and 13 bases lay in between. The CDR3 reads CASSPSGKDQPQHF. The CDR3 DNA reads as TGTGCCAGCAGCCCCTCCGGGAAAGATCAGCCCCAGCATTTT.

This clone has just a few counts. The V and J genes are TRBV19 and TRBJ1-1; TRBD1 might be the D (6 bases). Trimming pared 6 bases from V and 4 bases from J, leaving 18 bases between. Germline V gene sequence: CDR1 LNHDA, CDR2 SQIVND (reference sequence). This CDR3 is 15 amino acids long. The CDR3 protein is CASRTGTPRATEAFF. The CDR3 DNA reads as TGTGCCAGTAGAACCGGGACACCTCGAGCCACTGAAGCTTTCTTT.

V is TRBV15 and J is TRBJ2-3; D is unresolved. Trimming removed 0 bases at V and 1 base at J, with 11 bases between. There are 16 residues in the CDR3. Per germline, CDR1 LNHNV and CDR2 YYDKDF (reference sequence). This CDR3 is CATSREVAARTDTQYF. CDR3 DNA sequence: TGTGCCACCAGCAGAGAGGTGGCCGCCCGCACAGATACGCAGTATTTT.

This chain uses TRBV30 with TRBJ2-7; 8 bases are shared with TRBD2. CDR1 GTSNPN and CDR2 SVGIG come from the germline V gene (reference sequence). This CDR3 is 18 amino acids long. The junction had 15 bases not matched to a gene; V was cut back by 0 bases and J by 2 bases. The CDR3 loop is CAWSVPPPGGVNPYEQYF. CDR3 in DNA: TGTGCCTGGAGTGTACCTCCCCCCGGGGGGGTCAATCCCTACGAGCAGTACTTC. The entire variable domain, with the rest obtained from reference TRBV30 and TRBJ2-7, is as follows: SQTIHQWPATLVQPVGSPLSLECTVEGTSNPNLYWYRQAAGRGLQLLFYSVGIGQISSEVPQNLSASRPQDRQFILSSKKLLLSDSGFYLCAWSVPPPGGVNPYEQYFGPGTRLTVT.

The chain combines TRBV19 with TRBJ2-1; perhaps TRBD1 as D (5 bases). This CDR3 has 16 amino acids. The V and J ends lost 1 base and 5 bases respectively, with 15 bases between them. Per germline, CDR1 LNHDA and CDR2 SQIVND (reference sequence). The CDR3 bases are TGTGCCAGTAGTATAGCCACCGGGCCCAGGGACAATGAGCAGTTCTTC. As protein: CASSIATGPRDNEQFF.

The chain joins TRBV12-5 to TRBJ1-1, with 10 bases that match TRBD1. The V and J ends lost 0 bases and 1 base, in that order; junction bases with no gene match: 2. This CDR3 is 16 amino acids long. Germline assignment: CDR1 LGHNT and CDR2 FRNRAP. CDR3 protein: CASGLVDRGSNTEAFF. The CDR3 coding sequence is TGTGCTAGTGGTTTGGTGGACAGGGGGTCGAACACTGAAGCTTTCTTT.

V is TRBV18 and J is TRBJ1-1, with TRBD1 matching 7 bases. The CDR3 is 16 amino acids. Unmatched junction bases numbered 8, after V lost 3 bases and J lost 1 base. Germline CDR1 is KGHSH and CDR2 is LQKENI. In nucleotides, the CDR3 is TGTGCCAGCTCACCTTTGACAGGGAGAAAGAACACTGAAGCTTTCTTT. This gives the protein CASSPLTGRKNTEAFF.

The chain has TRBV7-2 and TRBJ2-7; no clear D gene. The V gene's germline CDR1 is SGHTA and CDR2 FQGNSA. V lost 1 base to trimming and J lost 1 base, with 14 bases between them. The CDR3 totals 16 residues. CDR3 region: CASSLETDGRSYEQYF. DNA for the CDR3: TGTGCCAGCAGCTTAGAAACAGACGGCCGGTCCTACGAGCAGTACTTC. The variable domain in full, completed from reference TRBV7-2 and TRBJ2-7, reads GAGVSQSPSNKVTEKGKDVELRCDPISGHTALYWYRQSLGQGLEFLIYFQGNSAPDKSGLPSDRFSAERTGGSVSTLTIQRTQQEDSAVYLCASSLETDGRSYEQYFGPGTRLTVT.

The CDR3 bases are TGTGCCATCAATCCAGGGGGCTCATACGAGCAGTACTTC. It yields the protein CAINPGGSYEQYF. J is TRBJ2-7 and V is TRBV10-3, with 8 bases aligning to TRBD1. CDR1 ENHRY and CDR2 SYGVKD come from the germline V gene. The V segment lost 7 bases and the J segment 4 bases; nucleotides outside the gene matches: 6. The CDR3 is 13 amino acids.

The J gene is TRBJ2-5, the V gene TRBV11-2; D perhaps matches TRBD1 (5 bases). The ends were cut back, 4 bases at V and 5 bases at J, with 11 bases in the middle. The germline CDR1 and CDR2 sequences are SGHAT and FQNNGV. CDR3 length: 13 amino acids. The CDR3 nucleotides are TGTGCCAGCAGCTCTCCAGGGCCCGAGACCCAGTACTTC. Amino acids: CASSSPGPETQYF.

The chain couples TRBV7-2 to TRBJ1-2; 7 bases are shared with TRBD1. The germline gives CDR1 SGHTA, CDR2 FQGNSA. This CDR3 is built from 14 residues. V was clipped by 4 bases and J by 7 bases; unmatched bases: 9. CDR3 in amino acids: CASSSRQGLSGYTF. The CDR3 DNA sequence: TGTGCCAGCAGCTCAAGACAGGGCCTAAGTGGCTACACCTTC.

Only one count was recorded for this clone. V is TRBV19 and J is TRBJ1-4; 7 nucleotides line up with TRBD1. CDR3 length: 14 residues. V shed 6 bases, J shed 4 bases, and the junction held 5 bases outside the gene matches. Per germline, CDR1 LNHDA and CDR2 SQIVND (reference sequence). Here the CDR3 reads CASRIQGVNEKLFF. Written as DNA, the CDR3 is TGTGCCAGTAGGATCCAGGGGGTTAATGAAAAACTGTTTTTT.

The chain has TRBV29-1 and TRBJ2-5, with a tentative D call TRBD2 (7 bases). V was clipped by 4 bases and J by 5 bases, with 11 bases between them. CDR3 size: 12 residues. Germline V gives CDR1 SQVTM, CDR2 ANQGSEA. The CDR3 DNA sequence: TGCAGCGTTGGGGGGGGCACGGAGACCCAGTACTTC. Translated, it gives CSVGGGTETQYF.

V usage is TRBV30 and J usage is TRBJ2-3, with D unresolved. The CDR3 loop spans 12 amino acids. The germline V gene encodes CDR1 GTSNPN and CDR2 SVGIG (reference sequence). The V and J ends lost 4 bases and 0 bases respectively, with 5 bases between them. CDR3 sequence: CAWTRSTDTQYF. In nucleotides, the CDR3 is TGTGCCTGGACGCGTAGCACAGATACGCAGTATTTT.

This chain uses TRBV4-3 with TRBJ2-2; TRBD2 agrees at 7 bases. V dropped 3 bases and J dropped 6; count of bases not matched to a gene: 13. The CDR3 is 17 amino acids. Germline V lookup: CDR1 LGHNA, CDR2 YSLEER. DNA of the CDR3: TGCGCCAGCAGCCAGGGGGGGACCTTCGGGGAACCCGGGGAGCTGTTTTTT. Amino acids: CASSQGGTFGEPGELFF.

The gene calls are TRBV30 and TRBJ1-5; perhaps TRBD1 as D (5 bases). The CDR3 contains 14 residues. The germline V gene encodes CDR1 GTSNPN and CDR2 SVGIG (reference sequence). Trimming removed 2 bases at V and 7 bases at J, with 15 bases between. For the CDR3, the DNA is TGTGCCTGGAGTCCAGCAGGGTACGCCCAGCCCCAGCATTTT. The encoded protein is CAWSPAGYAQPQHF.

Remarks on this clone: The same CDR3 arises from other DNA sequences in this sample as well. This sequence joins TRBV4-3 and TRBJ1-1; maybe TRBD1 (6 bases). Trimming pared 3 bases from V and 3 bases from J, leaving 11 bases between. Germline lookup yields CDR1 LGHNA and CDR2 YSLEER. The CDR3 runs 14 residues. CDR3 in amino acids: CASSQSGQYTEAFF. The CDR3 coding sequence is TGCGCCAGCAGCCAGTCCGGACAGTACACTGAAGCTTTCTTT.

The chain couples TRBV5-4 to TRBJ2-7, with a tentative D call TRBD2 (6 bases). V gave up 1 base and J gave up 6 bases, with 14 bases separating them. The CDR3 is 14 residues long. Germline lookup yields CDR1 SGHNT and CDR2 YYREEE (reference sequence). CDR3: CASSLLGGAGEQYF. Written as DNA, the CDR3 is TGTGCCAGCAGCTTGTTGGGGGGAGCGGGCGAGCAGTACTTC. The entire variable domain, with the rest obtained from reference TRBV5-4 and TRBJ2-7, is as follows: ETGVTQSPTHLIKTRGQQVTLRCSSQSGHNTVSWYQQALGQGPQFIFQYYREEENGRGNFPPRFSGLQFPNYSSELNVNALELDDSALYLCASSLLGGAGEQYFGPGTRLTVT.

This clone came up once. The chain combines TRBV19 with TRBJ2-1, with D unresolved. V was trimmed by 6 bases and J by 0 bases, leaving 12 bases between them. The length of the CDR3 is 15 residues. Germline V gene lookup returns CDR1 LNHDA and CDR2 SQIVND (reference sequence). CDR3 in amino acids: CASRKSFPSYNEQFF. CDR3 nucleotide sequence: TGTGCCAGTAGAAAATCGTTCCCCTCCTACAATGAGCAGTTCTTC.

For the CDR3, the DNA is TGTGCCAGCAACGGCGGGGCTGGGGAGCAGTACTTC. Amino acids: CASNGGAGEQYF. The chain links TRBV6-6 to TRBJ2-7, with TRBD2 as a possible D gene (6 bases). Germline V CDR1 and CDR2: MNHNY, SVGAGI (reference sequence). The ends were cut back, 7 bases at V and 7 bases at J, with 14 bases in the middle. This CDR3 is 12 amino acids long.

The CDR3 region has the DNA TGTGCCAGCAGCCAACTAGCGGGTCCTCACAATGAGCAGTTCTTC. This encodes CASSQLAGPHNEQFF. This chain uses TRBV14 with TRBJ2-1; TRBD2 matches 8 bases. Germline assignment: CDR1 SGHDN and CDR2 FVKESK. The length of the CDR3 is 15 residues. V was pared by 2 bases and J by 5 bases, with 5 bases of the junction left unmatched.

The rearrangement uses TRBV7-2 and TRBJ2-7, with D maybe TRBD1 (5 bases). There are 14 residues in the CDR3. Germline V CDR1 and CDR2: SGHTA, FQGNSA. V was cut by 0 bases and J by 5 bases, with 11 bases left in between. CDR3 bases: TGTGCCAGCAGCTTAGCTGGGGCGTTAGACGAGCAGTACTTC. Translating gives CASSLAGALDEQYF.

This chain joins TRBV9 and TRBJ1-2, with TRBD1 identical over 10 bases. Per germline, CDR1 SGDLS and CDR2 YYNGEE. The ends lost 4 bases at V and 6 bases at J; junction bases unmatched: 9. This CDR3 contains 15 residues. This chain's CDR3 is CASSKPTGGMNGYTF. As DNA, the CDR3 is TGTGCCAGCAGCAAGCCGACAGGGGGCATGAATGGCTACACCTTC.

This rearrangement joins TRBV5-4 to TRBJ2-5; 7 nucleotides match TRBD2. Germline V gene data show CDR1 as SGHNT and CDR2 as YYREEE (reference sequence). V was pared by 2 bases and J by 3 bases, with 7 bases of the junction left unmatched. CDR3 length equals 15 residues. In DNA, the CDR3 is TGTGCCAGCAGCTTCGCCGGGAGGACTGAAGAGACCCAGTACTTC. It yields the protein CASSFAGRTEETQYF.

V is TRBV23-1 and J is TRBJ2-2; 11 bases are shared with TRBD1. TRBV23-1 is an ORF, with its function uncertain. There are 18 residues in the CDR3. Trimming removed 7 bases from V and 5 bases from J; junction bases left unmatched: 15. CDR3 sequence reads: CASILQGVGTGGTGELFF. For the CDR3, the DNA is TGCGCCAGCATTCTGCAGGGGGTTGGGACAGGGGGGACCGGGGAGCTGTTTTTT.